This record concerns one TCR beta chain sequence. From germline, CDR1 is SGHRS and CDR2 YFSETQ. V lost 1 base, J lost 10 bases, and 4 bases stayed unmatched. The CDR3 is 14 residues long. The sample originates from a study of shared clonotypes between healthy human individuals. Assay used: immunoSEQ multiplex PCR; TCRdb lists only in-frame clones, some missing. The sample consists of over 850,000 clones, 75% to 85% of them appearing once. The clonotype was recovered from a young man in good health. Some clones in this sample may be carry-over from other donors' samples. This sequence joins TRBV5-1 and TRBJ2-1, with 11 nucleotides matching TRBD2. What was sequenced was memory CD4+ T cells from PBMCs. Sample subset: CD45RA-negative fraction. CDR3 sequence: CASSLLGTSGEQFF. CDR3 nucleotide sequence: TGCGCCAGCAGCTTGTTAGGGACTAGCGGAGAGCAGTTCTTC.